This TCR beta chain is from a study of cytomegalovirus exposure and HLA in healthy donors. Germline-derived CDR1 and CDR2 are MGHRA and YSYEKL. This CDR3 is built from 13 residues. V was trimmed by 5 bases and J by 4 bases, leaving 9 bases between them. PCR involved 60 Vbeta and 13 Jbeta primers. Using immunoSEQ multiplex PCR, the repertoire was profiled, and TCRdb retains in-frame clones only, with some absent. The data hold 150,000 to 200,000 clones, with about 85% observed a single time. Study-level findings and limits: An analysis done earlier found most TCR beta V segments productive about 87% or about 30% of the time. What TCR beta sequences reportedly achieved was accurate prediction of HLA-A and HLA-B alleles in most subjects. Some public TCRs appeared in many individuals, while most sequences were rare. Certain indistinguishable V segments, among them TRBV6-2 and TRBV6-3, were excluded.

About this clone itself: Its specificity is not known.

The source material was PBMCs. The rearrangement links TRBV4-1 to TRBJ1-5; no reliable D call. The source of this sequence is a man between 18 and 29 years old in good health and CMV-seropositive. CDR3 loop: CASSEGPNQPQHF. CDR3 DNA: TGCGCCAGCAGCGAAGGGCCGAATCAGCCCCAGCATTTT.